These T cell receptor beta chains were read from a single sample in a study of T cell responses to AZD1222 COVID-19 vaccine. Clones were read by immunoSEQ multiplex PCR, and TCRdb kept only the in-frame ones, dropping some. Seen here are fewer than 90,000 clones, about 82% observed once, and the top ten hold less than 6.5%. The sequences come from peripheral blood, collected 28 days after the second AZD1222 dose. The receptors derive from an adult who received the AZD1222 COVID-19 vaccine. Both conserved end residues are part of each CDR3. A D gene is named only where the DNA matches it firmly. Clone size is stated in some rows and not others, as once, few, many or a class when expanded.

D gene,clone size,J gene,V gene,CDR3 DNA,CDR3 protein
TRBD1,NA,TRBJ2-2,TRBV18,TGTGCCAGCTCACCACGGACAGGGCGGGACACCGGGGAGCTGTTTTTT,CASSPRTGRDTGELFF
NA,NA,TRBJ2-6,TRBV7-8,TGTGCCAGCAGCACGGTCGGGTATACTGGGGCCAACGTCCTGACTTTC,CASSTVGYTGANVLTF
TRBD2,NA,TRBJ2-7,TRBV6-6,TGTGCCAGCAGGTCTAGCGGGAGCATCAGTTACGAGCAGTACTTC,CASRSSGSISYEQYF
NA,NA,TRBJ1-4,TRBV27,TGTGCCAGCAGTTCCCTCGGGGAGGGCCAAGAAAAACTGTTTTTT,CASSSLGEGQEKLFF
NA,NA,TRBJ1-1,TRBV19,TGTGCCAGTAGTCCGGGCCCGGGGTATTCGAACACTGAAGCTTTCTTT,CASSPGPGYSNTEAFF
NA,NA,TRBJ2-7,TRBV5-1,TGCGCCAGCAGCCACGAGGGCGAGCAGTACTTC,CASSHEGEQYF
TRBD1,NA,TRBJ2-3,TRBV6-5,TGTGCCAGCAGCAAGGGACAGAGCACAGATACGCAGTATTTT,CASSKGQSTDTQYF
NA,NA,TRBJ1-4,TRBV27,TGTGCCAGCAGGGGGGAAGCCACAGGGGAAAAACTGTTTTTT,CASRGEATGEKLFF
TRBD1,NA,TRBJ2-5,TRBV3-1/TRBV3-2,TGTGCCAGCAGCCAAGCGGGGACAGGCCAAGAGACCCAGTACTTC,CASSQAGTGQETQYF
NA,NA,TRBJ1-2,TRBV28,TGTGCCAGCAGTTTACAGGGGACTGGGGGCTACACCTTC,CASSLQGTGGYTF
TRBD2,NA,TRBJ2-3,TRBV7-9,TGTGCCAGCAGCCCCCTCGGGGGGTGGCGCACAGATACGCAGTATTTT,CASSPLGGWRTDTQYF
NA,few,TRBJ1-1,TRBV21-1,TGTGCCAGCAGCAAAGCGAAGGCGAGCCCTGAAGCTTTCTTT,CASSKAKASPEAFF
NA,NA,TRBJ2-7,TRBV5-1,TGCGCCAGCAGCTTGGGCGCATCTTTCAGGGGCAACGAGCAGTACTTC,CASSLGASFRGNEQYF
TRBD2,NA,TRBJ2-7,TRBV19,TGTGCCAGTAGTATATCAGGACTAGCGCCATACGAGCAGTACTTC,CASSISGLAPYEQYF
TRBD2,NA,TRBJ2-7,TRBV7-9,TGTGCCAGCAGCTCTTTAGCGGGGGGGCGGTACGAGCAGTACTTC,CASSSLAGGRYEQYF
NA,NA,TRBJ2-7,TRBV6-2/TRBV6-3,TGTGCCAGCAGCCTAACCCCCCATTACGAGCAGTACTTC,CASSLTPHYEQYF
NA,once,TRBJ1-2,TRBV30,TGTGCCTGGAGTGTACAAGGGGGACTGTATGGCTACACCTTC,CAWSVQGGLYGYTF
NA,NA,TRBJ2-7,TRBV10-2,TGCGCCAGCAGCGAAAACAGGGTCATACGTGACGAGCAGTACTTC,CASSENRVIRDEQYF
NA,NA,TRBJ1-2,TRBV6-4,TGTGCCAGCAGTGACTCGGGGGTCTGGGGCTATGGCTACACCTTC,CASSDSGVWGYGYTF
NA,NA,TRBJ1-2,TRBV10-1,TGCGCCAGCAGCGAAACAGGGAACTATGGCTACACCTTC,CASSETGNYGYTF
NA,few,TRBJ1-3,TRBV14,TGTGCCAGCAGCCAGATCTCTGGAAACACCATATATTTT,CASSQISGNTIYF
TRBD2,NA,TRBJ2-1,TRBV27,TGTGCCAGCAGTTTATCACTAGCGGGAGTCGGGAGCAATGAGCAGTTCTTC,CASSLSLAGVGSNEQFF
NA,NA,TRBJ2-5,TRBV12-3/TRBV12-4,TGTGCCAGCAGTCTTGACTGGACGGAGACCCAGTACTTC,CASSLDWTETQYF
NA,NA,TRBJ2-6,TRBV27,TGTGCCAGCAGTTTAATGACAGGGAGGCCTGGGGCCAACGTCCTGACTTTC,CASSLMTGRPGANVLTF
NA,NA,TRBJ1-5,TRBV4-1,TGCGCCAGCAGCCAAGGATTGGTTGGTGGGCGCAATCAGCCCCAGCATTTT,CASSQGLVGGRNQPQHF
NA,NA,TRBJ2-7,TRBV4-1,TGCGCCAGCAGCCTTCTGGCAGGGGGGCACTACGAGCAGTACTTC,CASSLLAGGHYEQYF
NA,NA,TRBJ1-3,TRBV30,TGTGCCTGGAGTCCGACAGTCTCTGGAAACACCATATATTTT,CAWSPTVSGNTIYF
NA,NA,TRBJ1-3,TRBV5-1,TGCGCCAGCAGCTTTCAGGGGAACTCTGGAAACACCATATATTTT,CASSFQGNSGNTIYF
TRBD2,NA,TRBJ2-1,TRBV7-2,TGTGCCAGCAGCTTAGCGGGGGGACTAGGGAATGAGCAGTTCTTC,CASSLAGGLGNEQFF
NA,NA,TRBJ1-2,TRBV7-2,TGTGCCAGCAGCTCATTCCTGGGGACCCCTCGTCCCTTAGCCTATGGCTACACCTTC,CASSSFLGTPRPLAYGYTF
NA,NA,TRBJ1-2,TRBV5-4,TGTGCCAGCAGCCGAGACCCAGGGGATGGCTACACCTTC,CASSRDPGDGYTF
TRBD1,NA,TRBJ1-6,TRBV27,TGTGCCAGCAGTTATAGGGACAGCAATAATTCACCCCTCCACTTT,CASSYRDSNNSPLHF
TRBD2,NA,TRBJ2-7,TRBV5-8,TGTGCCAGCAGCTTGGCCGGACTAGTCGTCGAGCAGTACTTC,CASSLAGLVVEQYF
NA,NA,TRBJ2-6,TRBV3-1/TRBV3-2,TGTGCCAGCAGCCAAGCTGGGGCCAACGTCCTGACTTTC,CASSQAGANVLTF
NA,NA,TRBJ1-4,TRBV29-1,TGCAGCGTTGAACAGGGGAATGAAAAACTGTTTTTT,CSVEQGNEKLFF
TRBD1,NA,TRBJ2-7,TRBV19,TGTGCCAGTAGTATTCCCGGGGACAGGTACTACGAGCAGTACTTC,CASSIPGDRYYEQYF
TRBD2,NA,TRBJ2-7,TRBV7-9,TGTGCCAGCAGCCCCGCCCCGGGAGGGTTCTACGAGCAGTACTTC,CASSPAPGGFYEQYF
NA,NA,TRBJ2-7,TRBV5-1,TGCGCCAGCAGCCATGGGACTTCCCAGAGCTCCTACGAGCAGTACTTC,CASSHGTSQSSYEQYF
TRBD2,NA,TRBJ2-1,TRBV28,TGTGCCAGCAGTGCGACCGGGACTAGCGGATACAATGAGCAGTTCTTC,CASSATGTSGYNEQFF
TRBD1,NA,TRBJ1-5,TRBV11-2,TGTGCCAGCAGCCCAGAGCAGTGGGGACAGGGATCTCGGGATCAGCCCCAGCATTTT,CASSPEQWGQGSRDQPQHF
TRBD1,NA,TRBJ2-7,TRBV19,TGTGCCAGTAGTATAGCGGGACAGCCGTCCTACGAGCAGTACTTC,CASSIAGQPSYEQYF
TRBD1,NA,TRBJ2-2,TRBV2,TGTGCCACAACAGGGAACAGGGGTACCGGGGAGCTGTTTTTT,CATTGNRGTGELFF
NA,NA,TRBJ2-6,TRBV4-3,TGCGCCAGCAGCCAACAGGGCGCCGCTGGGGCCAACGTCCTGACTTTC,CASSQQGAAGANVLTF
TRBD1,NA,TRBJ1-1,TRBV6-6,TGTGCCAGCAGTTACTCGGGACAGCCAAACACTGAAGCTTTCTTT,CASSYSGQPNTEAFF
TRBD1,NA,TRBJ2-1,TRBV5-1,TGCGCCAGCAGCCCCGGGACAGGGGCGGGACACAATGAGCAGTTCTTC,CASSPGTGAGHNEQFF
TRBD1,NA,TRBJ2-1,TRBV5-1,TGCGCCAGCAGCCACCGGGACAGGGATGGTAGTGAGCAGTTCTTC,CASSHRDRDGSEQFF
NA,NA,TRBJ2-1,TRBV5-1,TGCGCCAGCAGCTCCCTACCCGAGGGCCATGAGCAGTTCTTC,CASSSLPEGHEQFF